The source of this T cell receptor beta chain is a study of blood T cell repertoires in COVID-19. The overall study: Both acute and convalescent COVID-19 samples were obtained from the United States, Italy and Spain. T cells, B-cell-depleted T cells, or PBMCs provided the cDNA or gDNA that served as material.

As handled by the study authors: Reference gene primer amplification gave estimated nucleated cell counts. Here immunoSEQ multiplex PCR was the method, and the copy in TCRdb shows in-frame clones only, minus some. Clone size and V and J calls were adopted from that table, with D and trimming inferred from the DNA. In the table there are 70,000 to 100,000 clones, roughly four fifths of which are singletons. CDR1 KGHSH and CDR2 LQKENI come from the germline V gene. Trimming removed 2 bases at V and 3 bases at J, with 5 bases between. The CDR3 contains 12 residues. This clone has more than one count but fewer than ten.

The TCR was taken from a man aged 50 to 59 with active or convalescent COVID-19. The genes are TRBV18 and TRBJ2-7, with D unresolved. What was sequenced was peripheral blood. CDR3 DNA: TGTGCCAGCTCACCAACGAGCTACGAGCAGTACTTC. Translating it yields CASSPTSYEQYF.